These 12 T cell receptor beta chains were all obtained from the same sample, sequenced in a study of OX40 agonist ivuxolimab in advanced cancers. The table came from immunoSEQ multiplex PCR; TCRdb's copy has only in-frame clones and leaves some out. The sample lists more than 90,000 clones, around 85% occurring once. The material sequenced was CD4+ or CD8+ T cells sorted from blood, taken in a trial of the OX40 agonist ivuxolimab. The receptors were sampled from an adult with an advanced solid tumor such as melanoma, head and neck, liver or kidney cancer.

This sequence joins TRBV5-6 and TRBJ2-4; the match to TRBD1 covers 9 bases. The CDR3 is made up of 18 amino acids. Unmatched junction bases numbered 13, after V lost 4 bases and J lost 2 bases. Germline CDR1 reads SGHDT; CDR2 reads YYEEEE. DNA of the CDR3: TGTGCCAGCAGCATAACCCGGGACAGGGTTTCTCCCAAAAACATTCAGTACTTC. Translated: CASSITRDRVSPKNIQYF.

The chain has TRBV4-3 and TRBJ2-2; D is unclear. The V and J ends lost 3 bases and 6 bases respectively, with 11 bases between them. This CDR3 is 14 amino acids long. Germline V gene lookup returns CDR1 LGHNA and CDR2 YSLEER. The CDR3 DNA sequence: TGCGCCAGCAGCCAGACCCCATATGCCGGGGAGCTGTTTTTT. It translates to CASSQTPYAGELFF.

V usage is TRBV10-3 and J usage is TRBJ2-7; 7 positions agree with TRBD1. Looked up from germline, CDR1 is ENHRY and CDR2 is SYGVKD. V dropped 7 bases and J dropped 3; count of bases not matched to a gene: 3. The CDR3 consists of 12 residues. In DNA form, the CDR3 reads TGTGCCATCACCGACAGGGTCTACGAGCAGTACTTC. Residues: CAITDRVYEQYF.

The rearrangement joins TRBV5-6 to TRBJ2-2; 9 bases agree with TRBD1. The CDR3 loop spans 16 amino acids. Germline lookup yields CDR1 SGHDT and CDR2 YYEEEE. Losses at the gene ends were 0 bases for V and 1 base for J; bases not matched to a gene: 1. DNA for the CDR3: TGTGCCAGCAGCTTGGGGACAGGGGTGAACACCGGGGAGCTGTTTTTT. Protein sequence: CASSLGTGVNTGELFF. Full variable domain (missing parts from reference TRBV5-6 and TRBJ2-2): DAGVTQSPTHLIKTRGQQVTLRCSPKSGHDTVSWYQQALGQGPQFIFQYYEEEERQRGNFPDRFSGHQFPNYSSELNVNALLLGDSALYLCASSLGTGVNTGELFFGEGSRLTVL.

This clone appeared a single time. This chain joins TRBV30 and TRBJ2-7; possibly TRBD1 for D (6 bases). The CDR3 is 13 residues long. The V gene lost 2 bases and the J gene lost 2 bases, with 10 bases spanning the gap. CDR1 and CDR2 from the germline V gene are GTSNPN and SVGIG (reference sequence). The chain's CDR3 is CAWSRTATYEQYF. The CDR3 nucleotides are TGTGCCTGGAGTAGGACAGCTACCTACGAGCAGTACTTC.

The chain has TRBV5-5 and TRBJ2-6, with 7 bases identical to TRBD1. The CDR3 has 16 amino acids. The germline V gene encodes CDR1 SGHKS and CDR2 YYEKEE (reference sequence). V lost 4 bases to trimming and J lost 3 bases; unmatched junction nucleotides: 7. CDR3 sequence (DNA): TGTGCCAGCAGCCTCAAGGGGGCGGGTGGGGCCAACGTCCTGACTTTC. Its protein product is CASSLKGAGGANVLTF.

The rearrangement links TRBV18 to TRBJ1-3; no reliable D call. Germline CDR1 is KGHSH and CDR2 is LQKENI. This CDR3 is 14 amino acids long. Trimming removed 3 bases from V and 2 bases from J, with 8 bases in between. CDR3: CASSPEKAGNTIYF. The CDR3 DNA sequence: TGTGCCAGCTCACCTGAAAAGGCTGGAAACACCATATATTTT.

V gene TRBV5-5 combines with J gene TRBJ2-7, with 10 bases identical to TRBD2. The length of the CDR3 is 15 residues. Germline CDR1 is SGHKS and CDR2 is YYEKEE (reference sequence). V was pared by 4 bases and J by 1 base, with 5 bases of the junction left unmatched. The DNA of the CDR3 is TGTGCCAGCAGCACGGGACTAGCGACATCCTACGAGCAGTACTTC. As protein: CASSTGLATSYEQYF.

The chain couples TRBV15 to TRBJ2-2; D may be TRBD1 or TRBD2 (5 bases each). Germline lookup yields CDR1 LNHNV and CDR2 YYDKDF (reference sequence). The ends were cut back, 3 bases at V and 0 bases at J, with 17 bases in the middle. CDR3 length: 18 residues. The chain's CDR3 is CATSSRRDGKTNTGELFF. DNA for the CDR3: TGTGCCACCAGCAGCCGCCGGGACGGGAAGACGAACACCGGGGAGCTGTTTTTT.

Only one count was recorded for this clone. This rearrangement joins TRBV9 to TRBJ1-1; 8 bases align to TRBD1. This CDR3 has 17 amino acids. The germline gives CDR1 SGDLS, CDR2 YYNGEE. The ends lost 3 bases at V and 3 bases at J; junction bases unmatched: 13. The CDR3 DNA reads TGTGCCAGCAGCGGCCGACCCTGGACAGGGAGGGACACTGAAGCTTTCTTT. Translating gives CASSGRPWTGRDTEAFF. Variable domain in full (rest from reference TRBV9 and TRBJ1-1): DSGVTQTPKHLITATGQRVTLRCSPRSGDLSVYWYQQSLDQGLQFLIQYYNGEERAKGNILERFSAQQFPDLHSELNLSSLELGDSALYFCASSGRPWTGRDTEAFFGQGTRLTVV.

This chain joins TRBV11-2 and TRBJ2-1; D is unclear. Trimming cost V 5 bases and J 6 bases, with 8 bases left between them. Germline lookup yields CDR1 SGHAT and CDR2 FQNNGV. This CDR3 has 12 residues. The CDR3 region is CASSPYRNEQFF. As DNA, the CDR3 is TGTGCCAGCAGCCCGTACCGCAATGAGCAGTTCTTC.

V is TRBV5-1 and J is TRBJ1-1, with 8 bases that match TRBD1. CDR1 is SGHRS and CDR2 is YFSETQ in the germline V gene. This CDR3 comprises 13 residues. Trimming took 5 bases from V and 4 from J; bases not matched to a gene: 4. CDR3 nucleotide sequence: TGCGCCAGCAGACAACAGGGGGGCACTGAAGCTTTCTTT. This gives the protein CASRQQGGTEAFF.